This note documents a single T cell receptor beta chain sequence. Its antigen is undetermined. V lost 0 bases to trimming and J lost 3 bases, with 15 bases between them. The CDR3 totals 17 residues. Germline CDR1 and CDR2: SGHNT and YENEEA. This sample stems from a study of cytomegalovirus exposure and HLA in healthy donors. Study-level results: Among TCR beta chains, those listed as cytomegalovirus-associated numbered roughly 150. DRB1 had the most TCR associations and HLA-C the fewest, a later analysis found, with rates varying by HLA locus.

Primers included in the PCR were 60 Vbeta and 13 Jbeta primers. The repertoire was sequenced with immunoSEQ multiplex PCR; TCRdb's copy has only in-frame clones and lacks some. The table lists 140,000 to 150,000 clones, approximately 88% of them singletons. The sequenced material came from PBMCs. V gene TRBV11-3 combines with J gene TRBJ2-1; D perhaps matches TRBD2 (5 bases). The receptor's source is a middle-aged woman in good health and CMV-seronegative. CDR3 DNA: TGTGCCAGCAGCTTAGATTCGGGTAGCGCCTACTACAATGAGCAGTTCTTC. This encodes CASSLDSGSAYYNEQFF.